The 19 T cell receptor beta chains below all came from one sample that was sequenced in a study of early T cells in non-severe SARS-CoV-2 infection. TCRdb fed the 5' RACE reads into MiXCR, producing one record per CDR3 protein. The sample includes around 76,000 distinct CDR3 sequences, about 15% of them seen just once. The sample consisted of whole blood, taken at baseline. These receptors were taken from an adult who was a healthcare worker with PCR-confirmed SARS-CoV-2 infection or an uninfected control (not recorded which).

This clonotype was observed a few times. The chain links TRBV18 to TRBJ2-4; TRBD2 might be the D (5 bases). V was cut by 3 bases and J by 0 bases, with 12 bases left in between. This CDR3 is built from 16 residues. Germline CDR1 is KGHSH and CDR2 is LQKENI. This CDR3 reads CASSPTTTLAKNIQYF. The CDR3 DNA sequence: TGTGCCAGCTCACCTACGACTACGTTAGCCAAAAACATTCAGTACTTC.

V gene TRBV12-3 or TRBV12-4 combines with J gene TRBJ1-2; tentative D call: TRBD1 (5 bases). The ends were cut back, 6 bases at V and 4 bases at J, with 12 bases in the middle. CDR3 length equals 13 residues. CDR3 residues: CASSPGRAYGYTF. The CDR3 region has the DNA TGTGCCAGCAGCCCTGGCAGGGCCTATGGCTACACCTTC.

This chain links TRBV4-1 with TRBJ2-3, with TRBD2 matching over 11 bases. Germline loops: CDR1 MGHRA, CDR2 YSYEKL. The CDR3 contains 15 residues. The junction had 5 bases not matched to a gene; V was cut back by 6 bases and J by 3 bases. CDR3 nucleotide sequence: TGCGCCAGCAGGCCGACTAGCGGGGCTACAGATACGCAGTATTTT. This translates into CASRPTSGATDTQYF.

Written as DNA, the CDR3 is TGCAGCGTGACTAGCGGGGTAGGAGAGACCCAGTACTTC. This sequence encodes CSVTSGVGETQYF. V gene TRBV29-1 combines with J gene TRBJ2-5, with 11 bases matching TRBD2. The CDR3 has 13 amino acids. J gave up 4 bases and V 6 bases, and 4 bases lay outside the gene matches. Germline V gene sequence: CDR1 SQVTM, CDR2 ANQGSEA.

This chain connects TRBV18 to TRBJ2-1, with D perhaps assigned TRBD1 or TRBD2 (7 bases each). Trimming pared 1 base from V and 5 bases from J, leaving 15 bases between. CDR1 KGHSH and CDR2 LQKENI come from the germline V gene. The CDR3 loop spans 16 amino acids. CDR3 sequence: CASSPLKTGRDNEQFF. The CDR3 DNA reads as TGTGCCAGCTCACCACTAAAGACAGGGAGGGACAATGAGCAGTTCTTC. The full variable domain, in which reference TRBV18 and TRBJ2-1 provide the parts outside the CDR3, is NAGVMQNPRHLVRRRGQEARLRCSPMKGHSHVYWYRQLPEEGLKFMVYLQKENIIDESGMPKERFSAEFPKEGPSILRIQQVVRGDSAAYFCASSPLKTGRDNEQFFGPGTRLTVL.

Comment on this clonotype: The germline gene is not matched at one end of the junction; a read error may be the cause. V usage is TRBV20-1 and J usage is TRBJ2-4; 16 nucleotides agree with TRBD2. The length of the CDR3 is 16 residues. From germline, CDR1 is DFQATT and CDR2 SNEGSKA (reference sequence). CDR3 DNA: TGCAGTGCTAGAGATCCGCGCGGGACTAGCGGGAGGGTCGTCCACTTC. It translates to CSARDPRGTSGRVVHF.

In this sample, this clonotype turned up a few times. The chain combines TRBV5-8 with TRBJ2-4, with D unclear. Between the trimmed V and J ends, which lost 2 bases and 2 bases, there was a span of 2 bases. CDR3 length: 12 residues. The germline V gene encodes CDR1 SGHTS and CDR2 YDEGEE. The CDR3 region has the DNA TGTGCCAGCAGCTTCACCAAAAACATTCAGTACTTC. As protein: CASSFTKNIQYF.

This clonotype was observed a handful of times. The rearrangement links TRBV6-4 to TRBJ2-2; a possible D gene is TRBD1 (5 bases). CDR1 is MRHNA, CDR2 SNTAGT, per germline. This CDR3 contains 13 residues. The V end lost 3 bases, the J end lost 4 bases, and 6 bases lay between the germline ends. CDR3 nucleotide sequence: TGTGCCAGCAGTGATGGGGCCACCGGGGAGCTGTTTTTT. Encoded protein: CASSDGATGELFF.

This clonotype has at least ten counts. The V gene is TRBV6-1, the J gene TRBJ2-7; D is unclear. Trimming pared 6 bases from V and 0 bases from J, leaving 9 bases between. Germline V gene lookup returns CDR1 MNHNS and CDR2 SASEGT. The CDR3 runs 13 residues. In DNA form, the CDR3 reads TGTGCCAGCAGGCTGGCGAGCTCCTACGAGCAGTACTTC. Its protein is CASRLASSYEQYF.

This chain links TRBV6-1 with TRBJ2-3; unclear D gene. This CDR3 is 12 amino acids long. Germline V gene sequence: CDR1 MNHNS, CDR2 SASEGT. Trimming removed 7 bases from V and 1 base from J, with 6 bases in between. CDR3 coding DNA: TGTGCCAGCACCCCGGGCACAGATACGCAGTATTTT. Residues: CASTPGTDTQYF.

In this sample, this clonotype turned up a few times. This chain links TRBV7-2 with TRBJ2-7; D not resolved. The V end lost 5 bases, the J end lost 7 bases, and 12 bases lay between the germline ends. Germline-derived CDR1 and CDR2 are SGHTA and FQGNSA. The CDR3 contains 12 residues. The CDR3 is CASSPLDGEQYF. The CDR3 DNA reads as TGTGCCAGCAGCCCTCTGGACGGAGAGCAGTACTTC.

This clonotype has a handful of counts. J is TRBJ2-7 and V is TRBV28, with 7 bases fitting TRBD1. Trimming took 2 bases from V and 3 from J; bases not matched to a gene: 1. CDR3 size: 13 residues. Germline values: CDR1 MDHEN, CDR2 SYDVKM. CDR3 sequence reads: CASSLTGVYEQYF. CDR3 nucleotides: TGTGCCAGCAGTTTAACAGGGGTCTACGAGCAGTACTTC.

J is TRBJ2-5 and V is TRBV18, with D perhaps TRBD1 (6 bases). The CDR3 runs to 13 residues. Deletions cut 6 bases from V and 2 bases from J, with 10 bases between. Germline V lookup: CDR1 KGHSH, CDR2 LQKENI. CDR3 bases: TGTGCCAGCTCCGGACAGAGTCAAGAGACCCAGTACTTC. It codes for CASSGQSQETQYF.

The chain uses TRBV7-2 and TRBJ1-5; D gene uncertain. The germline V gene has CDR1 SGHTA and CDR2 FQGNSA. The CDR3 spans 15 residues. The V gene lost 0 bases and the J gene lost 7 bases, with 13 bases spanning the gap. The CDR3 sequence is CASSLARPGGQPQHF. CDR3 sequence (DNA): TGTGCCAGCAGCTTAGCGAGGCCCGGCGGGCAGCCCCAGCATTTT.

The chain has TRBV28 and TRBJ1-5; no clear D. Germline V lookup: CDR1 MDHEN, CDR2 SYDVKM. The CDR3 is 13 residues long. The V end lost 10 bases, the J end lost 6 bases, and 16 bases lay between the germline ends. CDR3 in DNA: TGTGCCACTTCCATGCAGCTGGGTCAGCCCCAGCATTTT. Translated, it gives CATSMQLGQPQHF.

This clonotype occurred a few times. The rearrangement links TRBV19 to TRBJ2-7; D unresolved. The length of the CDR3 is 12 residues. Looked up from germline, CDR1 is LNHDA and CDR2 is SQIVND (reference sequence). V dropped 3 bases and J dropped 7 bases, with 10 bases sitting between them. CDR3 sequence: CASSIDPSEQYF. CDR3 nucleotides: TGTGCCAGTAGTATCGACCCCTCGGAGCAGTACTTC.

This clonotype was seen only a few times. The rearrangement uses TRBV7-2 and TRBJ2-1; D unresolved. V shed 4 bases and J shed 8 bases, with 15 bases lying between them. The CDR3 has 14 amino acids. In germline, CDR1 is SGHTA, CDR2 FQGNSA. The CDR3 is CASSSSPRWHEQFF. Here the CDR3 DNA reads TGTGCCAGCAGCTCTTCCCCCCGGTGGCATGAGCAGTTCTTC.

This clonotype showed up just once. This chain connects TRBV27 to TRBJ2-7, with a tentative D call TRBD1 (5 bases). V gave up 6 bases and J gave up 3 bases, with 15 bases separating them. The germline CDR1 and CDR2 sequences are MNHEY and SMNVEV (reference sequence). The CDR3 has 14 amino acids. The CDR3 reads CASSRQLRDYEQYF. CDR3 bases: TGTGCCAGCAGCCGACAACTCAGGGACTACGAGCAGTACTTC.

This clonotype was recorded a few times. This chain connects TRBV28 to TRBJ2-5; 8 bases are shared with TRBD2. Germline CDR1 MDHEN, CDR2 SYDVKM. The CDR3 totals 15 residues. The V segment lost 8 bases and the J segment 2 bases; nucleotides outside the gene matches: 10. The CDR3 DNA sequence: TGTGCCAGCCTCCTGGGGACGGGAGGGCAAGAGACCCAGTACTTC. Residues: CASLLGTGGQETQYF. Full variable domain (outside the CDR3, taken from reference TRBV28 and TRBJ2-5): DVKVTQSSRYLVKRTGEKVFLECVQDMDHENMFWYRQDPGLGLRLIYFSYDVKMKEKGDIPEGYSVSREKKERFSLILESASTNQTSMYLCASLLGTGGQETQYFGPGTRLLVL.